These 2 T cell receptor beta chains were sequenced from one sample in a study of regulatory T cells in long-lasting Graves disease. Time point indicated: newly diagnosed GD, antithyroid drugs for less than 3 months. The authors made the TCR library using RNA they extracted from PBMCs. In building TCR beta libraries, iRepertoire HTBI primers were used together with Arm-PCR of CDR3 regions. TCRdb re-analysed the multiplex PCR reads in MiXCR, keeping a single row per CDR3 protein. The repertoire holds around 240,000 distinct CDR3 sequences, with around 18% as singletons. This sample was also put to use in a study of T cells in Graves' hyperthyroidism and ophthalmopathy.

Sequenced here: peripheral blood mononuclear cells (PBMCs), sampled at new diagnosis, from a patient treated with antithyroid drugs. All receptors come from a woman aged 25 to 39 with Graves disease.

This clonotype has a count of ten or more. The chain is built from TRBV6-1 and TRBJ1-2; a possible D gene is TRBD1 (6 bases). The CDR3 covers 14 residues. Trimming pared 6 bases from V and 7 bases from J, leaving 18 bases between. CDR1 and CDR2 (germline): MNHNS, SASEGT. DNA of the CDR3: TGTGCCAGCAGCAAAACAGGGTCCGATGGTGGCTACACCTTC. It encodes CASSKTGSDGGYTF.

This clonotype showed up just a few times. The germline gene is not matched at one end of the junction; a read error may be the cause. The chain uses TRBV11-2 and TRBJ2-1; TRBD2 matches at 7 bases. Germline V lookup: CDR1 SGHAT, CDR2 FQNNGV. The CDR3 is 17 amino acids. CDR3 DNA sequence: TGTGCCAGCAGCTCCTTGACTGGCGAGCGGGGTTACAGTGAGCAGTTCTTC. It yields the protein CASSSLTGERGYSEQFF.